The source of this T cell receptor beta chain is a study of T cells in Graves' hyperthyroidism and ophthalmopathy. Study-wide findings and caveats: A model of 13 V-J features distinguished ophthalmopathy from stable hyperthyroidism.

Trimming removed 5 bases from V and 5 bases from J; junction bases left unmatched: 7. Looked up from germline, CDR1 is SQVTM and CDR2 is ANQGSEA. The CDR3 loop spans 15 amino acids. Patients were excluded for uncontrolled infection, other autoimmune disease, pregnancy or lactation. The CDR3 regions of TCR beta were amplified from RNA transcripts. A set of HTBI primers served as the primers for a first-round RT-PCR of the TCR CDR3. TCRdb redid the calling of the multiplex PCR reads with MiXCR, one entry per CDR3 protein. The table shows 250,000 to 300,000 distinct CDR3 sequences, with around 15% occurring only once. In this sample, this clonotype turned up many times. Its antigen remains unknown.

The chain combines TRBV29-1 with TRBJ2-5; 14 nucleotides match TRBD2. The sequenced material came from blood. This TCR was sampled from a woman aged 45 to 65 with Graves' hyperthyroidism that later progressed to Graves' ophthalmopathy. CDR3 sequence reads: CSVLTSGRAAETQYF. The CDR3 nucleotides read TGCAGCGTTCTGACTAGCGGGAGGGCCGCGGAGACCCAGTACTTC.